This T cell receptor beta chain came from a study of blood T cell repertoires in COVID-19 (dated by TCRdb to 2020 to 2021). Regarding the research as a whole: Samples covering the acute and convalescent phases of COVID-19 were provided by collaborators in the United States, Italy and Spain. HLA class I and class II types, where available, came from metadata supplied by the sample provider rather than from assay-based typing. The dataset comprised deeply sampled blood TCRbeta repertoires from subjects exposed to, actively infected with, or recovered from COVID-19. The samples were drawn from two sources: the first 160 participants of the ongoing ImmuneRACE study, and about 1,300 subjects contributed by 6 global collaborators. The material from the prospective study consisted of cDNA or gDNA derived from T cells, B-cell-depleted T cells, or PBMCs. The repertoires were released in a freely available public database intended as a resource for research on the immune response to SARS-CoV-2. The sample metadata nearly always contained a de-identified subject ID, COVID-19 status, age in years and sex.

Here is what the overall study found, with its caveats: The quantity of clinical and demographic metadata differed by source and by participant and was supplied without curation.

Participants in the prospective study were aged about 18 to 90 years, lived in under 30 United States geographic areas, and enrolled through a virtual design. In the prospective study, participants were assigned to cohorts based on the clinical history participants reported in a screening survey and a study questionnaire. Recovered participants in ImmuneRACE Cohort 3 were defined as having two consecutive negative NP/OP PCR tests, clearance from a healthcare professional, or resolution of symptoms. Mobile phlebotomists in the prospective study collected whole blood, serum and a nasopharyngeal or oropharyngeal swab from every participant. Prospective study participants could optionally give additional blood draws and questionnaires over a roughly 2-month period. Prospective study blood samples were shipped either frozen or at room temperature before DNA extraction. TCRbeta CDR3 regions were amplified from genomic DNA using the immunoSEQ Assay, a bias-controlled multiplex PCR. In the source study's methods: The number of nucleated cells in each sample was estimated by amplification of reference gene primers within the assay. To quantify the absolute abundance of each unique TCRbeta CDR3 rearrangement, sequence reads were collapsed and filtered. For each sample, productive Simpson clonality was calculated as the square root of Simpson's diversity index across productive rearrangements. This immuneACCESS table, as held by TCRdb, lists in-frame sequences with V and J called but not all clones. Of the missing ones, under half trace to an unresolved V gene in checked studies; the others have no known cause. D and trimming were read from the DNA, whereas the V and J calls and clone size are those reported in that table. A total of over 250,000 clones appear in this sample, more than 75% of them only once. The leading ten clones occupy approximately 2.4% of the sample.

Comment on this clone: The antigen it recognizes is unknown. No much larger clone exists at a distance of one base, and base qualities are not known.

The CDR3 contains 12 residues, cysteine and phenylalanine counted. Here the CDR3 DNA is all that survives: 36 bases in frame from base 1. The junction shows trimming of 4 bases on V and 15 bases on J, and the gene matches do not reach 9 bases of it. The germline V gene specifies KGHSH as CDR1 and LQKENI as CDR2. The sequenced material came from PBMCs or T cells enriched from blood (not recorded which). Recombination joined TRBV18 with TRBJ2-1, with 7 junctional bases fitting TRBD1. This sequence originates from a woman aged 18-35 years who had recovered from COVID-19. Read as DNA, the sequence is TGTGCCAGCTCACTGCCGGGACAGACGCTGTTCTTC. Translation gives CASSLPGQTLFF.